Listed here are 4 T cell receptor beta chains from one sample, sequenced in a study of T cells in Graves' hyperthyroidism and ophthalmopathy. Amplification targeted TCR beta CDR3 regions from RNA transcripts. The HTBI primer set was used in a first-round RT-PCR of the TCR CDR3. TCRdb re-called the multiplex PCR reads with MiXCR, one entry per CDR3 protein. The sample lists 490,000 or so distinct CDR3 sequences, roughly a sixth occurring once. The sample consisted of blood. The receptors were sampled from a woman in her 30s with Graves' ophthalmopathy.

The CDR3 reads CSVGALNEKLFF. For the CDR3, the DNA is TGCAGCGTTGGGGCCCTTAATGAAAAACTGTTTTTT. This rearrangement joins TRBV29-1 to TRBJ1-4; D is undetermined. Between the trimmed V and J ends, which lost 4 bases and 4 bases, there was a span of 7 bases. This CDR3 is built from 12 residues. In germline, CDR1 is SQVTM, CDR2 ANQGSEA.

CDR3 nucleotide sequence: TGCGCCAGCAGCCCACAGGGTACGGACATTCAGTACTTC. This gives the protein CASSPQGTDIQYF. This chain links TRBV4-1 with TRBJ2-4; TRBD1 is a possible D gene (6 bases). Germline loops: CDR1 MGHRA, CDR2 YSYEKL. Trimming stripped 4 bases from V and 8 bases from J, with 12 bases between. The CDR3 runs to 13 residues.

This clonotype has at least ten counts. The chain has TRBV3-1 and TRBJ2-1; 9 nucleotides align to TRBD2. V was clipped by 4 bases and J by 10 bases; unmatched bases: 14. The CDR3 is 16 residues long. Per germline, CDR1 LGHDT and CDR2 YNNKEL (reference sequence). Here the CDR3 DNA reads TGTGCCAGCAGCCTTAGCGGGAGAGGGGGTCACTCAGAGCAGTTCTTC. It encodes CASSLSGRGGHSEQFF.

The sample holds a few counts of this clonotype. The V call is TRBV4-2, the J call TRBJ2-6, with D uncertain. The CDR3 is 16 residues long. Looked up from germline, CDR1 is LGHNA and CDR2 is YNFKEQ. Trimming cost V 1 base and J 0 bases, with 7 bases left between them. This CDR3 is CASSQVQSSGANVLTF. The CDR3 nucleotides are TGTGCCAGCAGCCAAGTTCAGAGCTCTGGGGCCAACGTCCTGACTTTC.